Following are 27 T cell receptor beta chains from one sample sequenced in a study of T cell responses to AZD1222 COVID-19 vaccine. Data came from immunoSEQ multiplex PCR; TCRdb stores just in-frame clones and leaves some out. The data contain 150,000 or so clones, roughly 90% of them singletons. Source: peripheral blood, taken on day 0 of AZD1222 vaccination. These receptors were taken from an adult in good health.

CDR3 in DNA: TGTGCCAGCAGCCCAAGGGGGGGACAGGGGACAGATACGCAGTATTTT. Translated: CASSPRGGQGTDTQYF. The V gene is TRBV5-5, the J gene TRBJ2-3; the match to TRBD1 covers 10 bases. Per the germline V gene, CDR1 is SGHKS and CDR2 is YYEKEE (reference sequence). The CDR3 is 16 residues long. J gave up 3 bases and V 4 bases, and 8 bases lay outside the gene matches.

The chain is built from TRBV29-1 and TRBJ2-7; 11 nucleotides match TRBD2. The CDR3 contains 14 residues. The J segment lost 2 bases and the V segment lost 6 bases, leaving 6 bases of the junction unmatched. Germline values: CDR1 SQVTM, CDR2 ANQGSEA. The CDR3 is CSVALAGGPYEQYF. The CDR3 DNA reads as TGCAGCGTCGCCCTAGCGGGAGGTCCCTACGAGCAGTACTTC.

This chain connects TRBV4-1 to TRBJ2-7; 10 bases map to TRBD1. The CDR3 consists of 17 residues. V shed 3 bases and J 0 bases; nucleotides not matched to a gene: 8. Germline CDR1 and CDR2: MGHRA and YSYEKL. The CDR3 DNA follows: TGCGCCAGCAGCCAGGAGCGACAGGGGGCAGGCTCCTACGAGCAGTACTTC. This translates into CASSQERQGAGSYEQYF.

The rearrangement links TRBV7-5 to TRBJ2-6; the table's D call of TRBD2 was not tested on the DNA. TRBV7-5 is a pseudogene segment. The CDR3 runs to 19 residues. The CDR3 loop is CARSSSRAGDSSGANVLTF. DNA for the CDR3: TGTGCCAGAAGCTCGTCCCGAGCGGGAGATTCTTCTGGGGCCAACGTCCTGACTTTC.

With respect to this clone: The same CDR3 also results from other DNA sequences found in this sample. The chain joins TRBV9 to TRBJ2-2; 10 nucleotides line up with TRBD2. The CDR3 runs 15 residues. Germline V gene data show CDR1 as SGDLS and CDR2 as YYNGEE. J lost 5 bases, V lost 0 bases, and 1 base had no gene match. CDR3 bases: TGTGCCAGCAGCGTAGAACTAGCGGGAACCGGGGAGCTGTTTTTT. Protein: CASSVELAGTGELFF.

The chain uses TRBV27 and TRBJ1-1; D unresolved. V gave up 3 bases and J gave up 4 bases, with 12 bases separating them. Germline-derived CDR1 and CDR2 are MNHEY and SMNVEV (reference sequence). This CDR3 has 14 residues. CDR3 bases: TGTGCCAGCAGTTTCAGGCGGGCGGGCACTGAAGCTTTCTTT. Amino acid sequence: CASSFRRAGTEAFF.

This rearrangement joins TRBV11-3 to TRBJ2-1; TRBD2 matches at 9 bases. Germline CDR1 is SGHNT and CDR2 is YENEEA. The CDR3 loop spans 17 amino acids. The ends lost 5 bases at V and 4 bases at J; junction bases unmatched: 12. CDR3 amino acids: CASSPYAGGGPYNEQFF. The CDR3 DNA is TGTGCCAGCAGCCCCTACGCGGGAGGGGGCCCTTACAATGAGCAGTTCTTC.

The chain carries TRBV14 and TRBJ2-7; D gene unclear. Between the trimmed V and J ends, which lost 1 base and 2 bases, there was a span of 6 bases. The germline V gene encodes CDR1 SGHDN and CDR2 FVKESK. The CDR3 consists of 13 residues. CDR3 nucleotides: TGTGCCAGCAGCCAAGTCTTGACCTACGAGCAGTACTTC. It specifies CASSQVLTYEQYF. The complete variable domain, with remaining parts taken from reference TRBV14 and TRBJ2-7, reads EAGVTQFPSHSVIEKGQTVTLRCDPISGHDNLYWYRRVMGKEIKFLLHFVKESKQDESGMPNNRFLAERTGGTYSTLKVQPAELEDSGVYFCASSQVLTYEQYFGPGTRLTVT.

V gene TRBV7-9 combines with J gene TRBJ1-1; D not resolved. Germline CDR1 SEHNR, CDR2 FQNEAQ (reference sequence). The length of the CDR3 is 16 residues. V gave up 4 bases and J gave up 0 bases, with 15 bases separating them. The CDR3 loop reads CASSSPLSGMNTEAFF. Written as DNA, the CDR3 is TGTGCCAGCAGCTCACCATTATCGGGCATGAACACTGAAGCTTTCTTT.

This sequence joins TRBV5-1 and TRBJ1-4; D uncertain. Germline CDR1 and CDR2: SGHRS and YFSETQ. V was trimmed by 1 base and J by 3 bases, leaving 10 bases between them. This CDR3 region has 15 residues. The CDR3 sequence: CASSLPLEPNEKLFF. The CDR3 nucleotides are TGCGCCAGCAGCTTGCCCCTCGAACCTAATGAAAAACTGTTTTTT.

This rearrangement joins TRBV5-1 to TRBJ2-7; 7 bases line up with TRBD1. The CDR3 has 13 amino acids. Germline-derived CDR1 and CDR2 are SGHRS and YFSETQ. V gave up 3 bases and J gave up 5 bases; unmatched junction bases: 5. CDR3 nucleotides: TGCGCCAGCAGCTCGACAGGGTCCCACGAGCAGTACTTC. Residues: CASSSTGSHEQYF.

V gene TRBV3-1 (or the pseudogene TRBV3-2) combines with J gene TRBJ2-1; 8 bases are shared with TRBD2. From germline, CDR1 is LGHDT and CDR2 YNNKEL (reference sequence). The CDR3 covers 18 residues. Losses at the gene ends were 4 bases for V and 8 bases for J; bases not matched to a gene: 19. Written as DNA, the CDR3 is TGTGCCAGCAGCCCTCCTTGGGGTAGCGGGGCTTCGTTGGATGAGCAGTTCTTC. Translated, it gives CASSPPWGSGASLDEQFF.

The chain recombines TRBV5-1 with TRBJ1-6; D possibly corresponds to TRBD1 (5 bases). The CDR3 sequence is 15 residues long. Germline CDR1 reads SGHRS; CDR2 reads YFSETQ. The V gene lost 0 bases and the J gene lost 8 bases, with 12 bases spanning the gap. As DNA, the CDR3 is TGCGCCAGCAGCTTGGCCGGCAGGGAAGATTCACCCCTCCACTTT. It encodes CASSLAGREDSPLHF. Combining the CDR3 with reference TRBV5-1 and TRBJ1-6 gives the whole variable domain KAGVTQTPRYLIKTRGQQVTLSCSPISGHRSVSWYQQTPGQGLQFLFEYFSETQRNKGNFPGRFSGRQFSNSRSEMNVSTLELGDSALYLCASSLAGREDSPLHFGNGTRLTVT.

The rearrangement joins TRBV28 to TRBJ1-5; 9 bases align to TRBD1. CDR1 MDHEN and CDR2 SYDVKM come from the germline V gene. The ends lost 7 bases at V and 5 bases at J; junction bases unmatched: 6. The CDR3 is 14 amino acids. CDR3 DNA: TGTGCCAGCATAGGGCGGACAGGGGATCAGCCCCAGCATTTT. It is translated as CASIGRTGDQPQHF.

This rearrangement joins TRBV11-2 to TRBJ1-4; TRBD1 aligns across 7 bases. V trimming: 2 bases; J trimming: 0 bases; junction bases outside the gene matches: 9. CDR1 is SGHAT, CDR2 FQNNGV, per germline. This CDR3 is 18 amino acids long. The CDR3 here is CASSLRHRGRATNEKLFF. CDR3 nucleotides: TGTGCCAGCAGCTTACGGCACAGGGGAAGAGCAACTAATGAAAAACTGTTTTTT.

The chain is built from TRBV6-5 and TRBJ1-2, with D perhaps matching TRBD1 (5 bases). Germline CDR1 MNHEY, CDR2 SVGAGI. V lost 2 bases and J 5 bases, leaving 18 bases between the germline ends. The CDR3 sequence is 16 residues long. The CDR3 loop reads CASSYAGTGPVYGYTF. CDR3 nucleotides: TGTGCCAGCAGTTACGCAGGGACGGGACCCGTTTATGGCTACACCTTC.

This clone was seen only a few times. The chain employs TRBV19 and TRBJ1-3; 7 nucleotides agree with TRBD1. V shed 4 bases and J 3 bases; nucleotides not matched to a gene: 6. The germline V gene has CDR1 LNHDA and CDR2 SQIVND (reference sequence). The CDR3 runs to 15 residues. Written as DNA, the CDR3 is TGTGCCAGTAGTACTCGACAGGGAGGTGGAAACACCATATATTTT. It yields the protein CASSTRQGGGNTIYF. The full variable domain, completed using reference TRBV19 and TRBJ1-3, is DGGITQSPKYLFRKEGQNVTLSCEQNLNHDAMYWYRQDPGQGLRLIYYSQIVNDFQKGDIAEGYSVSREKKESFPLTVTSAQKNPTAFYLCASSTRQGGGNTIYFGEGSWLTVV.

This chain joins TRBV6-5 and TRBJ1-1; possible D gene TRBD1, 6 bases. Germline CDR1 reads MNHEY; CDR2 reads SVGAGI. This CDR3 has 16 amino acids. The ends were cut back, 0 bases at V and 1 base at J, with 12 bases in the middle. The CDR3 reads CASSYSPGTSNTEAFF. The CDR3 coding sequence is TGTGCCAGCAGTTACTCTCCAGGGACATCGAACACTGAAGCTTTCTTT.

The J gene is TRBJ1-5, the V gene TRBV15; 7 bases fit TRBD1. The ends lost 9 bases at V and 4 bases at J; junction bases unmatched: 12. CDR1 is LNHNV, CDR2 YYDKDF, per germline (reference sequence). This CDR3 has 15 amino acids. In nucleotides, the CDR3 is TGTGCCACGCGACAGGGTCGGGTCTTTAATCAGCCCCAGCATTTT. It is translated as CATRQGRVFNQPQHF.

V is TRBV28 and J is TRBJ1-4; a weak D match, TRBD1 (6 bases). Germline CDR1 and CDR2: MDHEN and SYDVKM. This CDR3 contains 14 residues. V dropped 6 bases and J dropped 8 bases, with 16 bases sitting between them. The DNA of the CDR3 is TGTGCCAGCAGAGTCCCCGCGGACAGAGAAAAACTGTTTTTT. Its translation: CASRVPADREKLFF.

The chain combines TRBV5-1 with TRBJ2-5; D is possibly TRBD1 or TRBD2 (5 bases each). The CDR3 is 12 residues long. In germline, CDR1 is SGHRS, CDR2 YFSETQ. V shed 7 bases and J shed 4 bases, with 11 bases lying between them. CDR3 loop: CASRIGGETQYF. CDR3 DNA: TGCGCCAGCCGGATTGGGGGAGAGACCCAGTACTTC.

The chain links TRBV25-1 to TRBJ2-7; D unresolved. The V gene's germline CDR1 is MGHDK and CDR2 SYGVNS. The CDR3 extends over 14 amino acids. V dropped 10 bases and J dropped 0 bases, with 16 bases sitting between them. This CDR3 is CATEKGPLSYEQYF. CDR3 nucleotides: TGTGCCACCGAGAAGGGCCCCCTCTCCTACGAGCAGTACTTC.

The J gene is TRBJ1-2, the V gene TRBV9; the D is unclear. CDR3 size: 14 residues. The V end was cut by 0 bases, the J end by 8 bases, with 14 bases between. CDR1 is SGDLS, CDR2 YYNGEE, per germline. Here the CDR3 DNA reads TGTGCCAGCAGCGTAGGAGGACTCATGGGCGGCTACACCTTC. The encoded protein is CASSVGGLMGGYTF.

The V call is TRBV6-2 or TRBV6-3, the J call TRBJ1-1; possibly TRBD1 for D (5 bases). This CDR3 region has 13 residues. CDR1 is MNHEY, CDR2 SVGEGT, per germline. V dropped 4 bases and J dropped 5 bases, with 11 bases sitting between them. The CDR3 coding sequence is TGTGCCAGCAGTTCTCCCTGGGGGACTGAAGCTTTCTTT. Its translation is CASSSPWGTEAFF.

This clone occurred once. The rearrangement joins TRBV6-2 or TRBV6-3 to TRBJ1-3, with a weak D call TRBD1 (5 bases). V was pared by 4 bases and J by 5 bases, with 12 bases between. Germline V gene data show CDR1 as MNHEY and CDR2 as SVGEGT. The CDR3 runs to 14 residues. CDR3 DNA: TGTGCCAGCAGTTCATCGGGGACGCGAAACACCATATATTTT. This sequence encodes CASSSSGTRNTIYF.

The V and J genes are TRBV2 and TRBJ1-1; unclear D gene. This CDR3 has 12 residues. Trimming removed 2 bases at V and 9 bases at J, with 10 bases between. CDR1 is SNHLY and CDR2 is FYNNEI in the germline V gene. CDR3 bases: TGTGCCAGCAGTGAAAACGTCCACAAAGCTTTCTTT. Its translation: CASSENVHKAFF. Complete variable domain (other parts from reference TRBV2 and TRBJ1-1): EPEVTQTPSHQVTQMGQEVILRCVPISNHLYFYWYRQILGQKVEFLVSFYNNEISEKSEIFDDQFSVERPDGSNFTLKIRSTKLEDSAMYFCASSENVHKAFFGQGTRLTVV.

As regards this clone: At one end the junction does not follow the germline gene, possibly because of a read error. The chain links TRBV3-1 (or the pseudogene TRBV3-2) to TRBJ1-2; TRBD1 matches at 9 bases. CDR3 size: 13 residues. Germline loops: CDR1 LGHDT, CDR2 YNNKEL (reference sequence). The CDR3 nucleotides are TGTGCCAGCAGCCAAGGCCTCGGACAGGGGACCTTCTTC. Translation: CASSQGLGQGTFF.